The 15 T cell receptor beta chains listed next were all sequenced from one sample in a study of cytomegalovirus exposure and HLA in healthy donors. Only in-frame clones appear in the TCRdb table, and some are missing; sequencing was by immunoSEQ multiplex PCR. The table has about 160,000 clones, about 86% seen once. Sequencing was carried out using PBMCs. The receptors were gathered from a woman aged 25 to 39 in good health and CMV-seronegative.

DNA for the CDR3: TGTGCCAGCGCTATGTCTGGGTCCTACAATGAGCAGTTCTTC. Its protein is CASAMSGSYNEQFF. The chain employs TRBV7-3 and TRBJ2-1, with D hard to call. Germline V CDR1 and CDR2: SGHTA, FQGTGA. This CDR3 has 14 amino acids. V gave up 8 bases and J gave up 1 base, with 12 bases separating them.

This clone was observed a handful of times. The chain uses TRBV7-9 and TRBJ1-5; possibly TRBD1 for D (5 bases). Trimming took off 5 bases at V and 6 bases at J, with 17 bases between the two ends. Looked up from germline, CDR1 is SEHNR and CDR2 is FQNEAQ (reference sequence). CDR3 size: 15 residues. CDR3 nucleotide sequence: TGTGCCAGCAGCCCCGAACAGGCCTTAGGTCAGCCCCAGCATTTT. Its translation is CASSPEQALGQPQHF.

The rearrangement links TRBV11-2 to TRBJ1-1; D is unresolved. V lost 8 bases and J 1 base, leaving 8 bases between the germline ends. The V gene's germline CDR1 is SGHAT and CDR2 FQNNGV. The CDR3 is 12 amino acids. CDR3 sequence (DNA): TGTGCCAGCGGTGGCTGGAACACTGAAGCTTTCTTT. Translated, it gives CASGGWNTEAFF.

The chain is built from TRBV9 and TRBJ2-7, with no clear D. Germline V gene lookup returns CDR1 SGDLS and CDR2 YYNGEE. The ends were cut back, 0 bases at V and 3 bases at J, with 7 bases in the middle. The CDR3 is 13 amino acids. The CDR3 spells CASSVASHYEQYF. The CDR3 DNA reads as TGTGCCAGCAGCGTAGCTTCCCACTACGAGCAGTACTTC.

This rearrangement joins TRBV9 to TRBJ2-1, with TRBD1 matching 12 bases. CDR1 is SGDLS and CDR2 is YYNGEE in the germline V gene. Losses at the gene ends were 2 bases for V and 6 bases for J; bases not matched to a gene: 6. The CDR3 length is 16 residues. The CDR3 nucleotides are TGTGCCAGCAGCGTCGCCGGGACAGGGGGCTTCAATGAGCAGTTCTTC. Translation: CASSVAGTGGFNEQFF.

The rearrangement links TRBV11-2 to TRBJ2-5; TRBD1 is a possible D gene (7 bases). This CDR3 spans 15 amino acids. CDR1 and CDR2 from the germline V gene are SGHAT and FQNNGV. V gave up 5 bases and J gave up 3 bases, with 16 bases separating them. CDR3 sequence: CASSRGTATKETQYF. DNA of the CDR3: TGTGCCAGCAGCCGGGGGACAGCCACTAAAGAGACCCAGTACTTC.

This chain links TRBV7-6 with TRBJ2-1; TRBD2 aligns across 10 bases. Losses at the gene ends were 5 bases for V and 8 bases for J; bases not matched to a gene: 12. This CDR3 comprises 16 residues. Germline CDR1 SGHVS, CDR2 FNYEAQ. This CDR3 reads CASSTSTPLAGDEQFF. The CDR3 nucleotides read TGTGCCAGCAGCACTAGCACCCCGCTAGCGGGGGATGAGCAGTTCTTC. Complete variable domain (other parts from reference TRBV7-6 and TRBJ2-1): GAGVSQSPRYKVTKRGQDVALRCDPISGHVSLYWYRQALGQGPEFLTYFNYEAQQDKSGLPNDRFSAERPEGSISTLTIQRTEQRDSAMYRCASSTSTPLAGDEQFFGPGTRLTVL.

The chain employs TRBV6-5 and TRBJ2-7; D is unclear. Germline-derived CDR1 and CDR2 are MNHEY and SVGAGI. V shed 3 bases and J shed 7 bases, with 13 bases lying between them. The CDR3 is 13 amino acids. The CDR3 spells CASSYETNAEQYF. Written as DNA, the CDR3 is TGTGCCAGCAGTTATGAGACCAACGCGGAGCAGTACTTC.

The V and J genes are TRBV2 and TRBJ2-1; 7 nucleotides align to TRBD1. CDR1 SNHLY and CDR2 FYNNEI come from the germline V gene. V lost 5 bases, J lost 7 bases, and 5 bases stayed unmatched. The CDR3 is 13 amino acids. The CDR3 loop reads CASSHDRENEQFF. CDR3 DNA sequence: TGTGCCAGCAGTCACGACAGGGAAAATGAGCAGTTCTTC.

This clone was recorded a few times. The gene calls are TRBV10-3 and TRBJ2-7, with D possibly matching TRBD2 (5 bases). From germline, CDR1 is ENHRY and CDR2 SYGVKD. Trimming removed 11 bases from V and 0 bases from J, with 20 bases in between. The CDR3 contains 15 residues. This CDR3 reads CAAGLPSTYSYEQYF. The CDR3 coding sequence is TGTGCCGCGGGCCTACCGTCGACCTACTCCTACGAGCAGTACTTC.

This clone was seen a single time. CDR3: CASSVGGGESYEQYF. CDR3 in DNA: TGTGCCAGCAGCGTAGGTGGGGGGGAATCCTACGAGCAGTACTTC. The V call is TRBV9, the J call TRBJ2-7; 7 positions agree with TRBD2. Per the germline V gene, CDR1 is SGDLS and CDR2 is YYNGEE. CDR3 size: 15 residues. V lost 0 bases and J lost 1; bases outside the gene matches: 4.

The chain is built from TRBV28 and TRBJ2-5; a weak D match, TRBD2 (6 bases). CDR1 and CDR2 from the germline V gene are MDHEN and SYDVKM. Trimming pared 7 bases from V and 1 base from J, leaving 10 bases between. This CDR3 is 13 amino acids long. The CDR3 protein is CASMEAGQETQYF. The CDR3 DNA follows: TGTGCCAGCATGGAAGCGGGCCAAGAGACCCAGTACTTC.

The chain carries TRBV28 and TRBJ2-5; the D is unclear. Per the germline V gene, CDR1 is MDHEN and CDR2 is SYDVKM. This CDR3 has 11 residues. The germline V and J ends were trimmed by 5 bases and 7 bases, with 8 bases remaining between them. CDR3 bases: TGTGCCAGCAGTCTTACACCGACCCAGTACTTC. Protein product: CASSLTPTQYF.

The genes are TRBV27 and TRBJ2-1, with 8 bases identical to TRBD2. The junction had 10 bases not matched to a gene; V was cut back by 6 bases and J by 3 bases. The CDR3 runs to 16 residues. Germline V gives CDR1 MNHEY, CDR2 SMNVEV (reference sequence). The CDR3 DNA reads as TGTGCCAGCAGCAGCGAACTAGCGGAAATCTACAATGAGCAGTTCTTC. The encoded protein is CASSSELAEIYNEQFF.

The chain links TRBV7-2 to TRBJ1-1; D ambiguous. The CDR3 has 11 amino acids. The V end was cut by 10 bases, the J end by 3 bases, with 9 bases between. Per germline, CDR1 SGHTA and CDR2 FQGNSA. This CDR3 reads CATSVYTEAFF. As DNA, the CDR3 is TGTGCCACCAGTGTGTACACTGAAGCTTTCTTT.